The next 21 T cell receptor beta chains were all read from a single sample in a study of T-cell reconstitution after alpha-beta-depleted transplantation in children. Unique molecular identifiers tagged the TCRbeta library. TCRdb reanalysed the PCR reads using MiXCR and keeps one entry per CDR3 protein. The table records about 480,000 distinct CDR3 sequences, around 13% of them present only once. The starting material was PBMCs from the stem cell graft donor, obtained from the stem cell graft. All receptors derive from a human donor who donated a stem cell graft to a child with combined immunodeficiency.

The chain has TRBV5-1 and TRBJ2-3, with TRBD2 matching 12 bases. The germline gives CDR1 SGHRS, CDR2 YFSETQ. With 4 bases clipped from V and 1 base from J, the junction kept 7 bases outside the gene matches. The CDR3 spans 17 residues. The CDR3 is CASSPRRTSGGTDTQYF. The DNA of the CDR3 is TGCGCCAGCAGCCCCAGGCGGACTAGCGGGGGCACAGATACGCAGTATTTT.

V is TRBV28 and J is TRBJ2-3; 10 nucleotides align to TRBD2. There are 16 residues in the CDR3. Per the germline V gene, CDR1 is MDHEN and CDR2 is SYDVKM. V was clipped by 3 bases and J by 4 bases; unmatched bases: 7. The CDR3 sequence is CASSFGVAGGPDTQYF. Here the CDR3 DNA reads TGTGCCAGCAGTTTTGGCGTAGCGGGGGGCCCAGATACGCAGTATTTT. The variable domain in full, completed from reference TRBV28 and TRBJ2-3, reads DVKVTQSSRYLVKRTGEKVFLECVQDMDHENMFWYRQDPGLGLRLIYFSYDVKMKEKGDIPEGYSVSREKKERFSLILESASTNQTSMYLCASSFGVAGGPDTQYFGPGTRLTVL.

This clonotype has a count of ten or more. The chain links TRBV4-3 to TRBJ2-5; 12 bases align to TRBD2. There are 16 residues in the CDR3. The germline CDR1 and CDR2 sequences are LGHNA and YSLEER. V lost 4 bases to trimming and J lost 0 bases; unmatched junction nucleotides: 3. Here the CDR3 reads CASSPRLAGDQETQYF. CDR3 bases: TGCGCCAGCAGCCCCCGACTAGCGGGGGACCAAGAGACCCAGTACTTC.

This clonotype was counted many times. The chain uses TRBV20-1 and TRBJ2-7; 9 nucleotides agree with TRBD1. The V gene's germline CDR1 is DFQATT and CDR2 SNEGSKA (reference sequence). V shed 6 bases, J shed 4 bases, and the junction held 10 bases outside the gene matches. This CDR3 comprises 14 residues. The CDR3: CSAGTGTGIYEQYF. The CDR3 DNA follows: TGCAGTGCCGGAACCGGGACAGGGATTTACGAGCAGTACTTC.

This clonotype was counted at least ten times. The CDR3 DNA reads as TGCAGCGTTGTGGGTCGTACCTACGAGCAGTACTTC. Residues: CSVVGRTYEQYF. V usage is TRBV29-1 and J usage is TRBJ2-7; D remains unclear. The germline V and J ends were trimmed by 4 bases and 2 bases, with 9 bases remaining between them. Germline CDR1 reads SQVTM; CDR2 reads ANQGSEA. The CDR3 is 12 amino acids.

This clonotype was seen ten or more times. The chain is built from TRBV5-6 and TRBJ2-3; D perhaps matches TRBD2 (5 bases). V was cut by 0 bases and J by 9 bases, with 11 bases left in between. Per germline, CDR1 SGHDT and CDR2 YYEEEE. The CDR3 covers 13 residues. CDR3 sequence: CASSLGGGLTQYF. The CDR3 DNA is TGTGCCAGCAGCTTGGGAGGAGGTTTAACGCAGTATTTT.

A few counts support this clonotype. The chain employs TRBV6-1 and TRBJ2-1, with TRBD2 matching over 7 bases. This CDR3 contains 14 residues. Per the germline V gene, CDR1 is MNHNS and CDR2 is SASEGT. The ends lost 4 bases at V and 6 bases at J; junction bases unmatched: 6. This CDR3 is CASSGGSSGNEQFF. In nucleotides, the CDR3 is TGTGCCAGCAGTGGCGGGAGCTCTGGCAATGAGCAGTTCTTC.

This clonotype has a single count. V and J are TRBV7-9 and TRBJ1-1; TRBD1 is a possible D gene (6 bases). Germline CDR1 is SEHNR and CDR2 is FQNEAQ (reference sequence). Trimming shortened V by 0 bases and J by 0 bases, and 11 bases separated the two germline ends. CDR3 size: 16 residues. CDR3 nucleotide sequence: TGTGCCAGCAGCTTAGCGGGGGAGGGGGTGAACACTGAAGCTTTCTTT. Translated, it gives CASSLAGEGVNTEAFF. The full variable domain, its missing parts supplied by reference TRBV7-9 and TRBJ1-1, is DTGVSQNPRHKITKRGQNVTFRCDPISEHNRLYWYRQTLGQGPEFLTYFQNEAQLEKSRLLSDRFSAERPKGSFSTLEIQRTEQGDSAMYLCASSLAGEGVNTEAFFGQGTRLTVV.

This clonotype was seen ten or more times. The chain employs TRBV7-2 and TRBJ2-3; D is perhaps TRBD1 (5 bases). V lost 3 bases and J lost 6, with 10 bases in between. This CDR3 comprises 13 residues. The germline gives CDR1 SGHTA, CDR2 FQGNSA. CDR3 amino acids: CASSLVKGDTQYF. In nucleotides, the CDR3 is TGTGCCAGCAGCTTGGTTAAGGGGGATACGCAGTATTTT.

The chain employs TRBV12-5 and TRBJ1-1; TRBD1 aligns across 7 bases. Trimming took 3 bases from V and 2 from J; bases not matched to a gene: 6. The germline V gene encodes CDR1 LGHNT and CDR2 FRNRAP. The CDR3 totals 15 residues. The CDR3 loop is CASGFPTGKNTEAFF. The CDR3 DNA reads TGTGCTAGTGGTTTCCCGACAGGGAAAAACACTGAAGCTTTCTTT. The full variable domain, in which reference TRBV12-5 and TRBJ1-1 provide the parts outside the CDR3, is DARVTQTPRHKVTEMGQEVTMRCQPILGHNTVFWYRQTMMQGLELLAYFRNRAPLDDSGMPKDRFSAEMPDATLATLKIQPSEPRDSAVYFCASGFPTGKNTEAFFGQGTRLTVV.

This clonotype was detected a few times. J is TRBJ2-5 and V is TRBV20-1; a weak D match, TRBD1 (7 bases). CDR3 length: 12 residues. V was trimmed by 6 bases and J by 5 bases, leaving 13 bases between them. The germline V gene has CDR1 DFQATT and CDR2 SNEGSKA (reference sequence). For the CDR3, the DNA is TGCAGTGCACTCAGGGGGGACGAGACCCAGTACTTC. As protein: CSALRGDETQYF.

This clonotype has at least ten counts. The chain combines TRBV9 with TRBJ2-7; 12 nucleotides line up with TRBD2. This CDR3 has 14 residues. After removal of 2 bases from V and 5 bases from J, the junction contained 2 bases not matched to a gene. CDR1 SGDLS and CDR2 YYNGEE come from the germline V gene. The DNA for the CDR3 is TGTGCCAGCAGCGTGAGGACTAGCGGGGACGAGCAGTACTTC. Its translation is CASSVRTSGDEQYF.

In its sample, this clonotype was seen many times. V is TRBV9 and J is TRBJ2-5, with 8 bases matching TRBD1. With 0 bases clipped from V and 2 bases from J, the junction kept 0 bases outside the gene matches. The CDR3 extends over 14 amino acids. Germline CDR1 reads SGDLS; CDR2 reads YYNGEE. The CDR3 region is CASSVGTGQETQYF. The CDR3, as DNA: TGTGCCAGCAGCGTAGGGACAGGGCAAGAGACCCAGTACTTC.

This clonotype turned up a few times. The CDR3 bases are TGTGCCAGCAGGTCAGGGGGGACCTATGGCTACACCTTC. It translates to CASRSGGTYGYTF. The V and J genes are TRBV27 and TRBJ1-2; 7 bases fit TRBD1. Trimming took 6 bases from V and 4 from J; bases not matched to a gene: 5. This CDR3 region has 13 residues. Germline V gene sequence: CDR1 MNHEY, CDR2 SMNVEV (reference sequence).

The rearrangement joins TRBV21-1 to TRBJ2-7; the DNA was not used to check the table's D call, TRBD1. TRBV21-1 is flagged as a pseudogene. The CDR3 has 18 residues. CDR3 loop: CASSKRGWGTAISYEQYF. DNA of the CDR3: TGTGCCAGCAGCAAAAGGGGATGGGGGACCGCCATCTCCTACGAGCAGTACTTC.

The rearrangement links TRBV29-1 to TRBJ1-1; 7 nucleotides align to TRBD1. Looked up from germline, CDR1 is SQVTM and CDR2 is ANQGSEA. This CDR3 comprises 13 residues. The V gene end was trimmed by 5 bases and the J gene end by 0 bases; junction bases not matched to a gene: 3. CDR3 protein: CSVSQGMNTEAFF. Here the CDR3 DNA reads TGCAGCGTTTCACAGGGGATGAACACTGAAGCTTTCTTT. The full variable domain, in which reference TRBV29-1 and TRBJ1-1 provide the parts outside the CDR3, is SAVISQKPSRDICQRGTSLTIQCQVDSQVTMMFWYRQQPGQSLTLIATANQGSEATYESGFVIDKFPISRPNLTFSTLTVSNMSPEDSSIYLCSVSQGMNTEAFFGQGTRLTVV.

V usage is TRBV12-3 or TRBV12-4 and J usage is TRBJ2-1; 10 bases are a match to TRBD2. The length of the CDR3 is 15 residues. V lost 3 bases and J lost 7; bases outside the gene matches: 6. The CDR3 nucleotides are TGTGCCAGCAGTTTCCTAGCGGGAGAAGGAAATGAGCAGTTCTTC. Its protein product is CASSFLAGEGNEQFF.

This clonotype has just a few counts. The chain has TRBV7-2 and TRBJ2-2, with unresolved D. The CDR3 loop spans 13 amino acids. CDR1 is SGHTA and CDR2 is FQGNSA in the germline V gene. V was shortened by 5 bases and J by 5 bases, with 9 bases between the two germline ends. The CDR3 is CASSPPPTGELFF. Written as DNA, the CDR3 is TGTGCCAGCAGCCCTCCGCCTACCGGGGAGCTGTTTTTT.

V is TRBV29-1 and J is TRBJ2-5, with D maybe TRBD2 (6 bases). Trimming stripped 7 bases from V and 6 bases from J, with 15 bases between. Germline assignment: CDR1 SQVTM and CDR2 ANQGSEA. This CDR3 comprises 12 residues. This CDR3 reads CSGLDDIQTQYF. The CDR3 DNA reads as TGCAGCGGACTAGATGATATCCAGACCCAGTACTTC.

This clonotype has a handful of counts. The gene calls are TRBV5-1 and TRBJ1-3; D may be TRBD1 (5 bases). The CDR3 totals 14 residues. The V and J ends lost 4 bases and 3 bases respectively, with 11 bases between them. Germline V gene lookup returns CDR1 SGHRS and CDR2 YFSETQ. Written as DNA, the CDR3 is TGCGCCAGCAGCGCTGGGGCTGGTGGAAACACCATATATTTT. Translating it yields CASSAGAGGNTIYF. The full variable domain, rest sourced from reference TRBV5-1 and TRBJ1-3, is KAGVTQTPRYLIKTRGQQVTLSCSPISGHRSVSWYQQTPGQGLQFLFEYFSETQRNKGNFPGRFSGRQFSNSRSEMNVSTLELGDSALYLCASSAGAGGNTIYFGEGSWLTVV.

This clonotype has only a few counts. V and J are TRBV24-1 and TRBJ2-6, with D uncertain. Germline V gene data show CDR1 as KGHDR and CDR2 as SFDVKD. The CDR3 length is 14 residues. Trimming stripped 5 bases from V and 6 bases from J, with 10 bases between. The CDR3 DNA sequence: TGTGCCACCAGTGGTTCAGGCGCGGCCAACGTCCTGACTTTC. Residues: CATSGSGAANVLTF.